This TCR beta chain was retrieved from a study of OX40 agonist ivuxolimab in advanced cancers. In the study overall: In this cohort, patients received ivuxolimab, an agonistic anti-OX40 (CD134) antibody. The eligibility criteria allowed prior anti-PD-1, anti-PD-L1 or anti-CTLA-4 therapy, and approximately 42% had some. General study results and limits: CD8+ T cells showed, on average, more clonal expansion than CD4+ cells.

This CDR3 contains 16 residues. In germline, CDR1 is PRHDT, CDR2 FYEKMQ (reference sequence). Trimming cost V 5 bases and J 8 bases; bases outside gene matches: 9. Comments on this clone: The antigen is unknown.

The investigators sampled blood at baseline, at cycle 4 day 1, and at cycle 7 day 1. Using immunoSEQ multiplex PCR, the repertoire was profiled, and TCRdb retains in-frame clones only, with some absent. The sample lists 60,000 to 70,000 clones; 85% to 90% were seen once. The sequences come from CD4+ or CD8+ T cells sorted from blood, collected in a trial of the OX40 agonist ivuxolimab. This chain connects TRBV13 to TRBJ2-1, with TRBD2 matching over 13 bases. The receptor was derived from an adult with an advanced solid tumor such as melanoma, head and neck, liver or kidney cancer. CDR3 coding DNA: TGTGCCAGCAGCCCGAGGACTAGCGGGAGCATCTATGAGCAGTTCTTC. Encoded protein: CASSPRTSGSIYEQFF.